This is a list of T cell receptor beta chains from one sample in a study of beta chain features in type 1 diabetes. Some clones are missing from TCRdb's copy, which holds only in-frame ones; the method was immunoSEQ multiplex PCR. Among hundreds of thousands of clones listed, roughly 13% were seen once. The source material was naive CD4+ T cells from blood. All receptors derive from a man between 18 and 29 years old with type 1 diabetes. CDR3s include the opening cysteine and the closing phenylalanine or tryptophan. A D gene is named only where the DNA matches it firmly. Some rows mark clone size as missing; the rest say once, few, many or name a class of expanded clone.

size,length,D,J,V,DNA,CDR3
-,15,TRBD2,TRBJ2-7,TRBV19,TGTGCCAGTAGTCCACGGACTAGCGGGAGCTACGAGCAGTACTTC,CASSPRTSGSYEQYF
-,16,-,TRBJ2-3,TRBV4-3,TGCGCCAGCAGCCAAGGAACCAGGCAAGGGTCAGATACGCAGTATTTT,CASSQGTRQGSDTQYF
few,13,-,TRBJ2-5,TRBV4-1,TGCGCCAGCAGCCCGAGGAGGGAAGAGACCCAGTACTTC,CASSPRREETQYF
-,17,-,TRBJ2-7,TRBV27,TGTGCCAGCAGTCCCACTCGACCGCAGGGTACCCCCTACGAGCAGTACTTC,CASSPTRPQGTPYEQYF
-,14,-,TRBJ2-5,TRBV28,TGTGCCAGCAGACCGCCCAGGGGCGCAGAGACCCAGTACTTC,CASRPPRGAETQYF
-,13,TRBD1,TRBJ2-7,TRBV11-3,TGTGCCAGCAGCTTAGGGATGGGGGACAGGACATACTTC,CASSLGMGDRTYF
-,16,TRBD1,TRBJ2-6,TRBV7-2,TGTGCCAGCAGCTTAGGGGACAGGGCTGGGGCCAACGTCCTGACTTTC,CASSLGDRAGANVLTF
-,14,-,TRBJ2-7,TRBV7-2,TGTGCCAGCAGCTCCGGGGTTTGGGGCTACGAGCAGTACTTC,CASSSGVWGYEQYF
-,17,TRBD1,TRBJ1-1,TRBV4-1,TGCGCCAGCAGCCTTATTCCGGGACAGGGGAGGAACACTGAAGCTTTCTTT,CASSLIPGQGRNTEAFF
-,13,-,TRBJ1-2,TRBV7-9,TGTGCCAGCAGCTCCCGGGCCGTTTTACGCTACACCTTC,CASSSRAVLRYTF
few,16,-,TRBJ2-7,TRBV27,TGTGCCAGCAGTCCCCTGGGGAAAGTCAGGTCCTACGAGCAGTACTTC,CASSPLGKVRSYEQYF
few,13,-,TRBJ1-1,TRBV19,TGTGCCAGTAGTATTCGGACACACACTGAAGCTTTCTTT,CASSIRTHTEAFF
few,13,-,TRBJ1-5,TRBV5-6,TGTGCCAGCAGCTCGGGACGCAATCAGCCCCAGCATTTT,CASSSGRNQPQHF
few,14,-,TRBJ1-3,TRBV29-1,TGCAGCGCCGGGGGACACCACCTTGGAAACACCATATATTTT,CSAGGHHLGNTIYF
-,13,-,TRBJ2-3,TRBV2,TGTGCCAGCAGTGAAGAAGGTACAGATACGCAGTATTTT,CASSEEGTDTQYF
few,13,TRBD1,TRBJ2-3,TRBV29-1,TGCAGCGTTGAGCCGGGGACAGGAGATACGCAGTATTTT,CSVEPGTGDTQYF
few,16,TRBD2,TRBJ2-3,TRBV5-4,TGTGCCAGCAGCGAACCCGGGACTAGCGGATCGGATACGCAGTATTTT,CASSEPGTSGSDTQYF
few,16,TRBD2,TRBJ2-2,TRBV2,TGTGCCAGCAGTGAAGGTTCTAGCGGAAACACCGGGGAGCTGTTTTTT,CASSEGSSGNTGELFF
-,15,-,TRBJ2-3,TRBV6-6,TGTGCCAGCAGTTACTGGGCAGGGCGCACAGATACGCAGTATTTT,CASSYWAGRTDTQYF
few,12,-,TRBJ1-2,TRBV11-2,TGTGCCAGCAGCTCTGGTGTCCCCGAGTACACCTTC,CASSSGVPEYTF
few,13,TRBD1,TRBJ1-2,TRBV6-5,TGTGCCAGCTGTAGGACAGGAGGTATTGGCTACACCTTC,CASCRTGGIGYTF